This TCR beta chain was identified during a study of blood T cells in healthy people across ages. The ends lost 4 bases at V and 0 bases at J; junction bases unmatched: 13. The CDR3 is made up of 19 amino acids. Looked up from germline, CDR1 is SGHRS and CDR2 is YFSETQ. A sample-barcoded 5' primer and a J-beta primer mix were used in a second PCR of roughly 7 to 11 cycles. A minimum of 3 million CDR3-containing paired-end reads was obtained for each sample. TCRdb redid the calling of the 5' RACE reads with MiXCR, one entry per CDR3 protein. Of 600,000 to 800,000 distinct CDR3 sequences in the sample, over 40% were seen once. Total RNA amounts of at least 6 micrograms were extracted per sample.

The V call is TRBV5-1, the J call TRBJ2-7; 13 bases match TRBD2. The sample was blood. This clonotype was sampled from a woman older than 75 in good health. The CDR3 reads CASSQGTAGLAGVSYEQYF. The CDR3 nucleotides read TGCGCCAGCAGCCAAGGCACAGCTGGACTAGCGGGAGTCTCCTACGAGCAGTACTTC.